This is a list of T cell receptor beta chains from one sample in a study of T cells in Graves' hyperthyroidism and ophthalmopathy. TCRdb re-analysed the multiplex PCR reads in MiXCR, keeping a single row per CDR3 protein. The table includes about 700,000 distinct CDR3 sequences, 14% detected once. The specimen was blood. The receptors stem from a woman between 18 and 29 years old with Graves' hyperthyroidism. Each CDR3 is given with its conserved first and last residue. The D gene is left open where the match is weak. Size tells how often a clone was seen (once, few, many) or the class of an expanded clone, and some rows leave it out.

clone_size	d_call	j_call	v_call	cdr3_nt	cdr3_aa
few	TRBD2	TRBJ2-2	TRBV7-8	TGTGCCAGCAGCTTACGGGGAGGGCCTTACACCGGGGAGCTGTTTTTT	CASSLRGGPYTGELFF
many	.	TRBJ1-3	TRBV12-3/TRBV12-4	TGTGCCAGCAGTTTAGGGGGTGGCTCTGGAAACACCATATATTTT	CASSLGGGSGNTIYF
.	.	TRBJ2-5	TRBV10-2	TGCGCCAGTCTTTATCCCCCTGAGACCCAGTACTTC	CASLYPPETQYF
.	TRBD2	TRBJ2-1	TRBV9	TGTGCCAGCAGCGTAGTAGGGACTAGCGTTTACAATGAGCAGTTCTTC	CASSVVGTSVYNEQFF
many	.	TRBJ2-7	TRBV6-2/TRBV6-3	TGTGCCAGCAGTTCCTACCGGGACAATCCCTACGAGCAGTACTTC	CASSSYRDNPYEQYF
many	TRBD1	TRBJ1-4	TRBV27	TGTGCCAGCAGTGGCCGACAGGGCCTTAATGAAAAACTGTTTTTT	CASSGRQGLNEKLFF
.	TRBD2	TRBJ2-2	TRBV15	TGTGCCACCAGCTTGGAAAGGACTAGCGGCCCCGGGGAGCTGTTTTTT	CATSLERTSGPGELFF
many	.	TRBJ2-7	TRBV6-1	TGTGCCAGCAGCCCAACAGGGCTCCTCTCCGAGCAGTACTTC	CASSPTGLLSEQYF
many	TRBD2	TRBJ2-1	TRBV28	TGTGCCAGCAGTTTATGTTGGGGACTAGCGGGGTGTGAGCAGTTCTTC	CASSLCWGLAGCEQFF
few	.	TRBJ2-1	TRBV27	TGTGCCAGCAGTTTTTACGGAGCGGAGTACAATGAGCAGTTCTTC	CASSFYGAEYNEQFF
.	.	TRBJ2-7	TRBV3-1	TGTGCCAGCAGCCAGCTAGACAGATACGAGCAGTACTTC	CASSQLDRYEQYF
many	TRBD2	TRBJ2-2	TRBV18	TGTGCCAGCTCACTGATAGCGGGAGCCGACACCGGGGAGCTGTTTTTT	CASSLIAGADTGELFF
many	.	TRBJ2-7	TRBV28	TGTGCCAGCAGTTTAGATAGGGCACCCTACGAGCAGTACTTC	CASSLDRAPYEQYF
many	TRBD2	TRBJ2-1	TRBV2	TGTGCCAGCGTTGGACTAGCGGGGGCCAATGAGCAGTTCTTC	CASVGLAGANEQFF
.	.	TRBJ1-2	TRBV27	TGTGCCAGCAGTTTCGGGGCAGGGGCAGTTACGGGCTACACCTTC	CASSFGAGAVTGYTF
few	.	TRBJ2-7	TRBV27	TGTGCCAGCAGTTCACTCCAGGGGCACTACGAGCAGTACTTC	CASSSLQGHYEQYF
few	TRBD1	TRBJ1-5	TRBV6-2/TRBV6-3	TGTGCCAGCAGGGGACAGGGGCCCCAGCATTTT	CASRGQGPQHF
many	.	TRBJ2-1	TRBV7-9	TGTGCCAGCAGCTTGGTGGGAGCGGGCGACAATGAGCAGTTCTTC	CASSLVGAGDNEQFF
many	.	TRBJ2-1	TRBV20-1	TGCAGTGCTAGAGCTCGAGCGGTGTCCTACAATGAGCAGTTCTTC	CSARARAVSYNEQFF
.	.	TRBJ2-7	TRBV6-2/TRBV6-3	TGTGCCAGCAGTTATCCGAAGACCACCCCACAAGAGCAGTACTTC	CASSYPKTTPQEQYF
many	.	TRBJ2-1	TRBV18	TGTGCCAGCTCACCAGGCCGGGTCTCCTACAATGAGCAGTTCTTC	CASSPGRVSYNEQFF
.	.	TRBJ2-7	TRBV7-3	TGCGCCAGCAGCCAAGATGTGAAGGGGAACACCTACGAGCAGTACTTC	CASSQDVKGNTYEQYF
many	.	TRBJ2-7	TRBV20-1	TGCAGTGCTTCCGGGACTCAATCCTACGAGCAGTACTTC	CSASGTQSYEQYF
many	.	TRBJ2-4	TRBV28	TGTGCCAGCAGCCCTAGATTGAGCGGATCAGCCAAAAACATTCAGTACTTC	CASSPRLSGSAKNIQYF
many	TRBD1	TRBJ2-7	TRBV7-9	TGTGCCAGCAGCTCCTATCCCGGGACAGCGGCCTACGAGCAGTACTTC	CASSSYPGTAAYEQYF